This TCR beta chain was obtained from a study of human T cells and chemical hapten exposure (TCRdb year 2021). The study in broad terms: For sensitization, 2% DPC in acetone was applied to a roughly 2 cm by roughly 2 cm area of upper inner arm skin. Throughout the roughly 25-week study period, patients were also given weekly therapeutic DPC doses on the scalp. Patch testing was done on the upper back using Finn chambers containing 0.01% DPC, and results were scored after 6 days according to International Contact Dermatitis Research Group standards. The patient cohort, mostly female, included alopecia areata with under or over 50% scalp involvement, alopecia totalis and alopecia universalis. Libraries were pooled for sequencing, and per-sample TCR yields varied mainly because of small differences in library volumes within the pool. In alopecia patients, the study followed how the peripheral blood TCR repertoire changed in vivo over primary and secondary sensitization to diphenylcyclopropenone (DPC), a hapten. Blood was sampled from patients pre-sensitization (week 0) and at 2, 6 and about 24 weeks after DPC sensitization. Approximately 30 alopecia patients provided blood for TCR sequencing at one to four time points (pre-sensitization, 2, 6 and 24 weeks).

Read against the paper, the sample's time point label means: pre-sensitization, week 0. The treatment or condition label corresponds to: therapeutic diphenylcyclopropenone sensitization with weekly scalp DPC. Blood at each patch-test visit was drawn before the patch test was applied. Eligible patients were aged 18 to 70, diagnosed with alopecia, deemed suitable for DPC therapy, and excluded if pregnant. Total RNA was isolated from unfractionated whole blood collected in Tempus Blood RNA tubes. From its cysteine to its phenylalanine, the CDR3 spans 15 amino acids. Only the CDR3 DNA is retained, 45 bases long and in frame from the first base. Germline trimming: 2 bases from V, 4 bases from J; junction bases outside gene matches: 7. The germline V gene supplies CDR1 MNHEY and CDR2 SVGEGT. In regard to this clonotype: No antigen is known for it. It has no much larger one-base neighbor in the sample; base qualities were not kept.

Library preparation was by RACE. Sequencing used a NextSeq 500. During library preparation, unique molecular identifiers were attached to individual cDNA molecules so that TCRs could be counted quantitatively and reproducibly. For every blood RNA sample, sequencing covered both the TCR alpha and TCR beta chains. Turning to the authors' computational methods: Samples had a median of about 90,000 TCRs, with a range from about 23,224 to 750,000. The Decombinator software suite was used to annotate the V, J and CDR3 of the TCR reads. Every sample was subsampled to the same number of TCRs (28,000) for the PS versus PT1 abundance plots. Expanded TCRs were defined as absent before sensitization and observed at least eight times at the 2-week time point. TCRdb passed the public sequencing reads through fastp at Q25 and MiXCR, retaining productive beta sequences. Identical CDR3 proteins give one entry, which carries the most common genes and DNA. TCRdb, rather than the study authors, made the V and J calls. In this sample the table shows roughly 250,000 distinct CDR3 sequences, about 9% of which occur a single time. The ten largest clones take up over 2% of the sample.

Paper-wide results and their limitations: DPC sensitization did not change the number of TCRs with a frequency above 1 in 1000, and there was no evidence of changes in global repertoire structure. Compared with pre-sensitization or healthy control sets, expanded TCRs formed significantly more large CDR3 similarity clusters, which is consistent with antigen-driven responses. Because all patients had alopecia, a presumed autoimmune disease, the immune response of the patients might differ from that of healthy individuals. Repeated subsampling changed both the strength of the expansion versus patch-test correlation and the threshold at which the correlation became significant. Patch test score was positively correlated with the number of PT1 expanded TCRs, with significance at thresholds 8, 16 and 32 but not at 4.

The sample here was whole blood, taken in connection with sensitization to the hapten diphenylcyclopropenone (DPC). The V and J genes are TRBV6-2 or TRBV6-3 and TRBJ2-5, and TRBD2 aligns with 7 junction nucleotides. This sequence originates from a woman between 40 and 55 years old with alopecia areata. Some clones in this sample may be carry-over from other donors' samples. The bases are TGTGCCAGCAGTTACGAGTTTTCGGGGGGAGAGACCCAGTACTTC. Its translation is CASSYEFSGGETQYF.